A selection of T cell receptor beta chains follows, all from one sample in a study of T cells after yellow fever vaccination. TCRdb ran MiXCR on the 5' RACE reads and lists one entry per CDR3 protein. The table records 10,000 or so distinct CDR3 sequences, about 6.1% of them present only once. The source was PBMCs, either bulk or a sorted T-cell subset (CD4+, CD8+, memory, or dextramer-sorted; not recorded which), collected on the day of the yellow fever booster vaccination. The origin of the receptors is a man aged 25 to 40 who received the YFV17D yellow fever vaccine. The CDR3 runs from the conserved cysteine through the conserved F or W. Each record gives: clone size, J gene, V gene, CDR3 protein. Clone size is given for some rows only: seen once, a few or many times, or a class if the clone is expanded.

clone size: many; J gene: TRBJ1-2; V gene: TRBV20-1; CDR3 protein: CSADFISYGYTF
clone size: few; J gene: TRBJ2-3; V gene: TRBV30; CDR3 protein: CAWGGQGASTDTQYF
clone size: medium-sized; J gene: TRBJ2-7; V gene: TRBV29-1; CDR3 protein: CSVEASSYEQYF
clone size: many; J gene: TRBJ2-3; V gene: TRBV15; CDR3 protein: CATSRDFTGTADTQYF
clone size: medium-sized; J gene: TRBJ2-5; V gene: TRBV4-2; CDR3 protein: CASSQVTGTRETQYF
clone size: many; J gene: TRBJ2-4; V gene: TRBV13; CDR3 protein: CASSAGRDPPNIQYF
clone size: medium-sized; J gene: TRBJ2-7; V gene: TRBV5-1; CDR3 protein: CASSTGLEPYEQYF
clone size: medium-sized; J gene: TRBJ2-4; V gene: TRBV12-3/TRBV12-4; CDR3 protein: CASSTGSPGIQYF
clone size: few; J gene: TRBJ2-1; V gene: TRBV3-1; CDR3 protein: CASSPALGLAGGNEQFF
clone size: many; J gene: TRBJ2-5; V gene: TRBV7-8; CDR3 protein: CASRYRVHETQYF
clone size: -; J gene: TRBJ2-5; V gene: TRBV5-3; CDR3 protein: CARGPTLRARKTQYF
clone size: medium-sized; J gene: TRBJ2-7; V gene: TRBV20-1; CDR3 protein: CSAASRVEGEQYF
clone size: many; J gene: TRBJ2-3; V gene: TRBV7-2; CDR3 protein: CASSPSTADTQYF
clone size: many; J gene: TRBJ1-3; V gene: TRBV12-3/TRBV12-4; CDR3 protein: CASSLSGTSGNTIYF
clone size: many; J gene: TRBJ2-7; V gene: TRBV5-4; CDR3 protein: CASSLQASGSYTEQYF
clone size: many; J gene: TRBJ2-6; V gene: TRBV7-7; CDR3 protein: CASSPRIMGAGANVLTF
clone size: many; J gene: TRBJ1-1; V gene: TRBV19; CDR3 protein: CASSTRGPLNTEAFF
clone size: many; J gene: TRBJ2-5; V gene: TRBV7-8; CDR3 protein: CASSLGRAQETQYF
clone size: -; J gene: TRBJ2-7; V gene: TRBV7-2; CDR3 protein: CASSYAYEQYF
clone size: many; J gene: TRBJ2-1; V gene: TRBV20-1; CDR3 protein: CSASGSSGGYNEQFF
clone size: medium-sized; J gene: TRBJ2-2; V gene: TRBV11-3; CDR3 protein: CASSPRGSVNTGELFF
clone size: many; J gene: TRBJ2-7; V gene: TRBV15; CDR3 protein: CATSPTPDRTYEQYF
clone size: medium-sized; J gene: TRBJ1-1; V gene: TRBV6-5; CDR3 protein: CASTIQGGNTEAFF
clone size: many; J gene: TRBJ1-3; V gene: TRBV15; CDR3 protein: CATSTPNQSGNTIYF
clone size: many; J gene: TRBJ2-2; V gene: TRBV12-3/TRBV12-4; CDR3 protein: CASSKSGIGTGELFF
clone size: many; J gene: TRBJ1-2; V gene: TRBV20-1; CDR3 protein: CSARRVGTGGFDGYTF
clone size: many; J gene: TRBJ1-1; V gene: TRBV18; CDR3 protein: CASSPNGGVNTEAFF
clone size: many; J gene: TRBJ1-3; V gene: TRBV30; CDR3 protein: CAWSVISGNTIYF
clone size: many; J gene: TRBJ1-1; V gene: TRBV29-1; CDR3 protein: CSGGNLNTEAFF
clone size: -; J gene: TRBJ2-3; V gene: TRBV9; CDR3 protein: CASSVSDGGSTDKKYF
clone size: few; J gene: TRBJ1-3; V gene: TRBV4-1; CDR3 protein: CASSQDGMAGNTIYF
clone size: many; J gene: TRBJ2-1; V gene: TRBV20-1; CDR3 protein: CSARGPQTSGILF
clone size: many; J gene: TRBJ1-3; V gene: TRBV12-3/TRBV12-4; CDR3 protein: CASTRTGPSSGNTIYF
clone size: medium-sized; J gene: TRBJ2-1; V gene: TRBV10-1; CDR3 protein: CASSGTLAGTYNEQFF
clone size: many; J gene: TRBJ2-7; V gene: TRBV19; CDR3 protein: CASSDGQSYEQYF
clone size: many; J gene: TRBJ1-1; V gene: TRBV12-3/TRBV12-4; CDR3 protein: CASSPGHLQDTEAFF
clone size: many; J gene: TRBJ2-7; V gene: TRBV4-2; CDR3 protein: CASSQAGTSGRGEQYF
clone size: medium-sized; J gene: TRBJ2-1; V gene: TRBV5-1; CDR3 protein: CASRRTGDNEQFF
clone size: many; J gene: TRBJ1-3; V gene: TRBV3-1; CDR3 protein: CASSTTGGLGNTIYF
clone size: many; J gene: TRBJ2-7; V gene: TRBV20-1; CDR3 protein: CSANRLAGTHEQYF
clone size: many; J gene: TRBJ2-5; V gene: TRBV18; CDR3 protein: CASSSGTQETQYF
clone size: many; J gene: TRBJ2-7; V gene: TRBV4-1; CDR3 protein: CASSHSARTPGSEQYF
clone size: medium-sized; J gene: TRBJ2-7; V gene: TRBV12-3/TRBV12-4; CDR3 protein: CASSLGLDSYEQYF
clone size: many; J gene: TRBJ2-2; V gene: TRBV27; CDR3 protein: CASARVAGELFF
clone size: many; J gene: TRBJ2-5; V gene: TRBV6-5; CDR3 protein: CASTRGLAGGPRLETQYF
clone size: many; J gene: TRBJ2-5; V gene: TRBV18; CDR3 protein: CASSFGLVQETQYF
clone size: medium-sized; J gene: TRBJ1-3; V gene: TRBV2; CDR3 protein: CASSEALGQGGNTIYF
clone size: many; J gene: TRBJ2-3; V gene: TRBV15; CDR3 protein: CATRYRSDTQYF
clone size: -; J gene: TRBJ2-5; V gene: TRBV21-1; CDR3 protein: CASIKGSFQETQYF
clone size: medium-sized; J gene: TRBJ2-7; V gene: TRBV12-3/TRBV12-4; CDR3 protein: CASSLGGLAAYEQYF
clone size: many; J gene: TRBJ1-5; V gene: TRBV20-1; CDR3 protein: CSARDRQPGQPQHF
clone size: many; J gene: TRBJ1-4; V gene: TRBV7-2; CDR3 protein: CASSRGPPANEKLFF